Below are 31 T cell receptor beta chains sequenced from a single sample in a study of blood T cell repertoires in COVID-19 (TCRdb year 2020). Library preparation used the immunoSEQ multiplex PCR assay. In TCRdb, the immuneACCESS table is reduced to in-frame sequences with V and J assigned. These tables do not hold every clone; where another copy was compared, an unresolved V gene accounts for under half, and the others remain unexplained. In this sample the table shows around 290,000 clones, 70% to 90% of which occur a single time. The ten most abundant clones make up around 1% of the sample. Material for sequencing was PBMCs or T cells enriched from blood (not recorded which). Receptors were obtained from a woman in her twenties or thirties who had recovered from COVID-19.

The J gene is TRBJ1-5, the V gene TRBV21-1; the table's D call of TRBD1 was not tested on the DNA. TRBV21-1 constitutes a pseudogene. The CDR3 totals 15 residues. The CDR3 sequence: CASSNPGTVYQPQHF. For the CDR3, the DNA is TGTGCCAGCAGCAATCCCGGGACAGTATATCAGCCCCAGCATTTT.

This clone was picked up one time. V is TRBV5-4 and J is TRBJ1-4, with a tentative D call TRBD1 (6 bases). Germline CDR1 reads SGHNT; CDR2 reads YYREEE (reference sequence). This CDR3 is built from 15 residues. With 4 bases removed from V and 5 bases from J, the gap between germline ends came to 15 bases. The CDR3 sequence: CASSLGTGINEKLFF. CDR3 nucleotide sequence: TGTGCCAGCAGCCTGGGAACAGGGATCAATGAAAAACTGTTTTTT.

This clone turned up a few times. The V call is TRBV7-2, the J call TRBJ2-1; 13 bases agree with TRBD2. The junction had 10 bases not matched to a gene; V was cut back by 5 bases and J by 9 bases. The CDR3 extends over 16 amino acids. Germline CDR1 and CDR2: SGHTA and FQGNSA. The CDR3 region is CASSTTSGGAWSEQFF. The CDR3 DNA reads TGTGCCAGCAGCACTACTAGCGGGGGGGCTTGGAGTGAGCAGTTCTTC.

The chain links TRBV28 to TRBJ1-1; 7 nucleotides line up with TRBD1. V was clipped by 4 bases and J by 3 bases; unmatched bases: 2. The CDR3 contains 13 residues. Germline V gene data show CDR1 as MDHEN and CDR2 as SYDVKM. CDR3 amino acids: CASSYTGDTEAFF. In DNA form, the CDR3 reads TGTGCCAGCAGTTATACAGGGGACACTGAAGCTTTCTTT.

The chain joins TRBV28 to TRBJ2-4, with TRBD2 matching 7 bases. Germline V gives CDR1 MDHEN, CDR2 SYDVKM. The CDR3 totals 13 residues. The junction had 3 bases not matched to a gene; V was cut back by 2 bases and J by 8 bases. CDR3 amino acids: CASSLGLDDIQYF. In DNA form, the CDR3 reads TGTGCCAGCAGTTTAGGACTAGACGACATTCAGTACTTC.

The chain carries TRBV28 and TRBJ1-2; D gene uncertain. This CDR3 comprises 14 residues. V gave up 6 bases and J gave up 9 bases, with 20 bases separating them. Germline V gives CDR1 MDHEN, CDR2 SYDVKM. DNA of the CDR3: TGTGCCAGCAGATACAGTCCCGGCCATATAAGCTACACCTTC. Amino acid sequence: CASRYSPGHISYTF.

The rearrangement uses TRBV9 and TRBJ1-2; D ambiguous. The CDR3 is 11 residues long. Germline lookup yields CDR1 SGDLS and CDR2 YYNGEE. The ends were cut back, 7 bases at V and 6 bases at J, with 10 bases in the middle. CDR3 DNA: TGTGCCAGCCGAGGGAGGGATGGCTACACCTTC. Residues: CASRGRDGYTF.

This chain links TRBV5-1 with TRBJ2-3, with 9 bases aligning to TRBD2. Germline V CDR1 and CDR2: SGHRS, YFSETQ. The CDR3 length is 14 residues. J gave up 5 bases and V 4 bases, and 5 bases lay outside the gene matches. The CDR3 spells CASSVSGGRDTQYF. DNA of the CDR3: TGCGCCAGCAGCGTTAGCGGGGGAAGAGATACGCAGTATTTT.

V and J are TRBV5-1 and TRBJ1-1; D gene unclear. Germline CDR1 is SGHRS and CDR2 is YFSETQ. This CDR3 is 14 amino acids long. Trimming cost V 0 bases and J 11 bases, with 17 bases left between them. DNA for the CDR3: TGCGCCAGCAGCTTGGTTAGCCCAAAAGTTGGCGCTTTCTTT. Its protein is CASSLVSPKVGAFF. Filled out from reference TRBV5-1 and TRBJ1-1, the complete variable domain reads KAGVTQTPRYLIKTRGQQVTLSCSPISGHRSVSWYQQTPGQGLQFLFEYFSETQRNKGNFPGRFSGRQFSNSRSEMNVSTLELGDSALYLCASSLVSPKVGAFFGQGTRLTVV.

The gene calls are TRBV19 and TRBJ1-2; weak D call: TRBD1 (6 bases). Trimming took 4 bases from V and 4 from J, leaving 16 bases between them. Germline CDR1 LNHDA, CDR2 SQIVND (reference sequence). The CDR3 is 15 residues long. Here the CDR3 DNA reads TGTGCCAGTAGTAACGCCGGGACGGACAGCTATGGCTACACCTTC. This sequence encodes CASSNAGTDSYGYTF.

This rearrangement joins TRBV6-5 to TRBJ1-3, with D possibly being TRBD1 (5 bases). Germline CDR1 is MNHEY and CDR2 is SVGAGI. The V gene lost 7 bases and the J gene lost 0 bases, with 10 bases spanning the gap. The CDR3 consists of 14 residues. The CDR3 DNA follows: TGTGCCAGCAAGACAGCCAACTCTGGAAACACCATATATTTT. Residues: CASKTANSGNTIYF.

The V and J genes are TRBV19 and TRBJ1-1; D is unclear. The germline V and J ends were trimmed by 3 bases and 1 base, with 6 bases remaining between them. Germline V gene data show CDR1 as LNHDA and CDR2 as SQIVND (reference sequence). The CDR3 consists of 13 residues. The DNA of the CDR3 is TGTGCCAGTAGTATCGTGCGGAACACTGAAGCTTTCTTT. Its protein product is CASSIVRNTEAFF.

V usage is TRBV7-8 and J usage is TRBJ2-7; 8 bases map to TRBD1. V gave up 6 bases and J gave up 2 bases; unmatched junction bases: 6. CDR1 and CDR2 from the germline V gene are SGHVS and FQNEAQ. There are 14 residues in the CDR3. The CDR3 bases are TGTGCCAGCAGTCCCGGGACAGGCCCCTACGAGCAGTACTTC. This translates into CASSPGTGPYEQYF.

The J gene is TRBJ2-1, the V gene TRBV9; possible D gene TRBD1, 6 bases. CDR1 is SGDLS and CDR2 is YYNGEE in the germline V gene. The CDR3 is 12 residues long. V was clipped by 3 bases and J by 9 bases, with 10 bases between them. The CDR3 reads CASSGRGGEQFF. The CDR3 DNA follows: TGTGCCAGCAGCGGGAGAGGGGGTGAGCAGTTCTTC.

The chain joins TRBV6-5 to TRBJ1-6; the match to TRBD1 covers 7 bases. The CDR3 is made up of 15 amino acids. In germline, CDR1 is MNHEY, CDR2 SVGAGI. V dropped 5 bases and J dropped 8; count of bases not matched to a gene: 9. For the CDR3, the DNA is TGTGCCAGCAGTCCTACAGGGGACCGGCATTCACCCCTCCACTTT. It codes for CASSPTGDRHSPLHF.

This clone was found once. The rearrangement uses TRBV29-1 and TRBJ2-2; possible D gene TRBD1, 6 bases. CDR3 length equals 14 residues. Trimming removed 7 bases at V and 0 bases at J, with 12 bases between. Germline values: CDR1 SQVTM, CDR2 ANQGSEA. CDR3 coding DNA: TGCAGCGCGAACCGGGACACGAACACCGGGGAGCTGTTTTTT. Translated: CSANRDTNTGELFF.

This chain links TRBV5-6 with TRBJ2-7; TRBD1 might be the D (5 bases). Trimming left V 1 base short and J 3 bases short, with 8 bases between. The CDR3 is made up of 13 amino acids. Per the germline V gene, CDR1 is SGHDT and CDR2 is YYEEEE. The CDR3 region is CASSLQGFYEQYF. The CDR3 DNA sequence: TGTGCCAGCAGCTTGCAGGGATTCTACGAGCAGTACTTC. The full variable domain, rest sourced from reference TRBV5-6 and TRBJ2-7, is DAGVTQSPTHLIKTRGQQVTLRCSPKSGHDTVSWYQQALGQGPQFIFQYYEEEERQRGNFPDRFSGHQFPNYSSELNVNALLLGDSALYLCASSLQGFYEQYFGPGTRLTVT.

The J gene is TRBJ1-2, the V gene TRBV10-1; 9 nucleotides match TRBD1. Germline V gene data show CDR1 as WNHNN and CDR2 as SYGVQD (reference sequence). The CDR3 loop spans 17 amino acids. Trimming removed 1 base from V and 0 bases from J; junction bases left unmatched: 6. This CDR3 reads CASSEWDRVLANYGYTF. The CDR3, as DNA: TGCGCCAGCAGTGAGTGGGACAGGGTTTTAGCTAACTATGGCTACACCTTC.

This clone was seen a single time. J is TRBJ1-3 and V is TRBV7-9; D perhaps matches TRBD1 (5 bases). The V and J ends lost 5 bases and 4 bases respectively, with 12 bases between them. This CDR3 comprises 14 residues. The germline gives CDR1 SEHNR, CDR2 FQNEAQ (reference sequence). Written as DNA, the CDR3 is TGTGCCAGCAGCAAGACAGTAGTCGGAAACACCATATATTTT. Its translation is CASSKTVVGNTIYF.

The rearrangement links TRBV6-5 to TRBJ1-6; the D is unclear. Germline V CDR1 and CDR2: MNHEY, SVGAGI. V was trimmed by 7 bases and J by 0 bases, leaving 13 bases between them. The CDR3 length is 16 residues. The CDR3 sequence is CASKYSAGSYNSPLHF. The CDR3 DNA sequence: TGTGCCAGCAAGTACTCGGCGGGCTCCTATAATTCACCCCTCCACTTT.

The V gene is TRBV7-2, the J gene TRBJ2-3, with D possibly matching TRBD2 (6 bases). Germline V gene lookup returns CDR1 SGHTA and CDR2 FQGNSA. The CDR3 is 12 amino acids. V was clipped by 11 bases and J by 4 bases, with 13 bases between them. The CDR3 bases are TGTGCCTTCCGCTCGGGGGCAGATACGCAGTATTTT. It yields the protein CAFRSGADTQYF.

This chain's CDR3 is CASSHRGSYEQYF. In DNA form, the CDR3 reads TGCGCCAGCAGCCACCGAGGGTCCTACGAGCAGTACTTC. The chain joins TRBV4-1 to TRBJ2-7; D may be TRBD2 (5 bases). The CDR3 contains 13 residues. Germline CDR1 MGHRA, CDR2 YSYEKL. With 3 bases removed from V and 1 base from J, the gap between germline ends came to 7 bases.

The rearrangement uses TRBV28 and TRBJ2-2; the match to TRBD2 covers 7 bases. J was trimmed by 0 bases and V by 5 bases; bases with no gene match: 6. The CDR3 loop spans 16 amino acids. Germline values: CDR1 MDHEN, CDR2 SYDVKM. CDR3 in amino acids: CASSILSGANTGELFF. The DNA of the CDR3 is TGTGCCAGCAGTATCCTCAGCGGGGCGAACACCGGGGAGCTGTTTTTT.

This CDR3 reads CASSLATDRDAEAFF. The DNA for the CDR3 is TGTGCCAGCAGCTTGGCAACAGACAGGGACGCCGAAGCTTTCTTT. The V call is TRBV7-6, the J call TRBJ1-1; 7 bases match TRBD1. Trimming removed 3 bases from V and 8 bases from J; junction bases left unmatched: 12. The CDR3 length is 15 residues. Germline CDR1 reads SGHVS; CDR2 reads FNYEAQ.

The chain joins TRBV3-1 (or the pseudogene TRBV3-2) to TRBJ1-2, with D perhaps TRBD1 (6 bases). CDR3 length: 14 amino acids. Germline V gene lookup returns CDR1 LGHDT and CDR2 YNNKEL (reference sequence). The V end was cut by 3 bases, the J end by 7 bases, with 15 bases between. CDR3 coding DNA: TGTGCCAGCAGCCAGAGTTCAGGGGACGGTGGCTACACCTTC. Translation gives CASSQSSGDGGYTF.

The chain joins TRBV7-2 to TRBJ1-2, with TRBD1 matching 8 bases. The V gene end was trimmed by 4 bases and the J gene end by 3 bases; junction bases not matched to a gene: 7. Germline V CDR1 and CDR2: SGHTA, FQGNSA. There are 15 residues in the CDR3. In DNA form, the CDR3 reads TGTGCCAGCAGCTCCCCGGGACAGGACCACTATGGCTACACCTTC. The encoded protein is CASSSPGQDHYGYTF.

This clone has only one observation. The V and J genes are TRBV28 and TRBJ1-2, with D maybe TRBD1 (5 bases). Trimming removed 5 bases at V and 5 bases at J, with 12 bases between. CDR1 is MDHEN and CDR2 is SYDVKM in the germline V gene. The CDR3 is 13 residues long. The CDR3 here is CASSIHSGYGYTF. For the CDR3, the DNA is TGTGCCAGCAGTATTCATTCAGGGTATGGCTACACCTTC.

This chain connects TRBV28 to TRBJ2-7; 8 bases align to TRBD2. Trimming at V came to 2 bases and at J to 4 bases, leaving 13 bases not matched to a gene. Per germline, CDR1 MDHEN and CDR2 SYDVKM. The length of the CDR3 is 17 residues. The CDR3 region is CASSLRLGGGGGYEQYF. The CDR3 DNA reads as TGTGCCAGCAGTTTAAGACTCGGGGGGGGCGGGGGGTACGAGCAGTACTTC.

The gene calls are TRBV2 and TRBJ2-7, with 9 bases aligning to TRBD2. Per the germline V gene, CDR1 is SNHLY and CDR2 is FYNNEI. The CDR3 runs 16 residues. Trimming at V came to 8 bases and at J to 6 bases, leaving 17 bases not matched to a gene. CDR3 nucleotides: TGTGCCAGCCTTTCGGCTAGCGGGATTCTAGGGGGCGAGCAGTACTTC. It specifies CASLSASGILGGEQYF.

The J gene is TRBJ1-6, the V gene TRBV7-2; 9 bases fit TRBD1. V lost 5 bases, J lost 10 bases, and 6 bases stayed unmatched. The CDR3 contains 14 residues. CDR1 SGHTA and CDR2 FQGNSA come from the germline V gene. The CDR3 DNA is TGTGCCAGCAGCCCAGTGACAGGGGGGTCACCCCTCCACTTT. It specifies CASSPVTGGSPLHF.

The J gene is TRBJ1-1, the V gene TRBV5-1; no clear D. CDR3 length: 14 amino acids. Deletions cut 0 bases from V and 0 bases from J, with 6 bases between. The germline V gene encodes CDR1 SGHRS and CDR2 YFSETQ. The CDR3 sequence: CASSLGHLNTEAFF. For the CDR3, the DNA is TGCGCCAGCAGCTTGGGTCACTTGAACACTGAAGCTTTCTTT.